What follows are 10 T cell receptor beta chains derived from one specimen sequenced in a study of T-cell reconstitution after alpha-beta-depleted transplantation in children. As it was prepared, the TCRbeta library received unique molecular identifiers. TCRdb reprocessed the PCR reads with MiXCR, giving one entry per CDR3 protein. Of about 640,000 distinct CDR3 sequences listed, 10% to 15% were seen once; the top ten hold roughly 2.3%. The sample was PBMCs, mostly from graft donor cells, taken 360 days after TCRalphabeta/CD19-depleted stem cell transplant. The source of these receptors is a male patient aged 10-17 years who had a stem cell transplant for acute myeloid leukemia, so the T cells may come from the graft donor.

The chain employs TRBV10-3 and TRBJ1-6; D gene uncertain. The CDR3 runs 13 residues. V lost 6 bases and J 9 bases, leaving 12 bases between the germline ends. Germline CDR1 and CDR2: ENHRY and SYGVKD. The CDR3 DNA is TGTGCCATCAGGGACCCGTTTCCTTCACCCCTCCACTTT. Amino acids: CAIRDPFPSPLHF.

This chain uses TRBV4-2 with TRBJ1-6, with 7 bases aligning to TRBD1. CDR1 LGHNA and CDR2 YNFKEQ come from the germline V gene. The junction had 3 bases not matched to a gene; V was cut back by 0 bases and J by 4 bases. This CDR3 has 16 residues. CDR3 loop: CASSQEGTAYNSPLHF. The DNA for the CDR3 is TGTGCCAGCAGCCAAGAAGGGACAGCTTATAATTCACCCCTCCACTTT.

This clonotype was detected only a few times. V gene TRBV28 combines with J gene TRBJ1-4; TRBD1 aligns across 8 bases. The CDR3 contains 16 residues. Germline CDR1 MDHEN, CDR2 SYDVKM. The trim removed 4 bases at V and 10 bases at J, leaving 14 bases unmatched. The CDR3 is CASSSRYRGKHSKLFF. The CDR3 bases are TGTGCCAGCAGTTCCAGATACAGGGGGAAGCATTCAAAACTGTTTTTT. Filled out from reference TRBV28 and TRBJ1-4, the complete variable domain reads DVKVTQSSRYLVKRTGEKVFLECVQDMDHENMFWYRQDPGLGLRLIYFSYDVKMKEKGDIPEGYSVSREKKERFSLILESASTNQTSMYLCASSSRYRGKHSKLFFGSGTQLSVL.

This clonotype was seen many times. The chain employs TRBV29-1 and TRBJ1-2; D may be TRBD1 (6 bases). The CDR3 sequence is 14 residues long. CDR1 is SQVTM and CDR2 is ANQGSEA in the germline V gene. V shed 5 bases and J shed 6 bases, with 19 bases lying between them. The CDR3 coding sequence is TGCAGCGTTACGACAGGTCCTCAGGGGAATGGCTACACCTTC. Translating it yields CSVTTGPQGNGYTF.

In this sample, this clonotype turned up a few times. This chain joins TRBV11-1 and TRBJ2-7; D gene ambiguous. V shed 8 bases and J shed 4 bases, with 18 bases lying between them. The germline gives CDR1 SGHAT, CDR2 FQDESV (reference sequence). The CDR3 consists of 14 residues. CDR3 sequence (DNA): TGTGCCAGCGTTCAGTTTGGAGCCAGGTACGAGCAGTACTTC. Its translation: CASVQFGARYEQYF.

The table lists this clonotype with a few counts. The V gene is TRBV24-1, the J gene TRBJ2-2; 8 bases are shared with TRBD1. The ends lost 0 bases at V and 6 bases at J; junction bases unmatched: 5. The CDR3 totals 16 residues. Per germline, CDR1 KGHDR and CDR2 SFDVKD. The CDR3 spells CATSDLGQGFPGELFF. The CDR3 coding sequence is TGTGCCACCAGTGATTTGGGACAGGGTTTCCCCGGGGAGCTGTTTTTT.

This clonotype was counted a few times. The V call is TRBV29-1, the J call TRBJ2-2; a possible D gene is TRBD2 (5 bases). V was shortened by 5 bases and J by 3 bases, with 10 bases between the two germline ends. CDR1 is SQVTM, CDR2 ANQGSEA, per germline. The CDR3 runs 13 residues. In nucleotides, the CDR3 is TGCAGCGTTATCGCGGGTTACACCGGGGAGCTGTTTTTT. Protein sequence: CSVIAGYTGELFF.

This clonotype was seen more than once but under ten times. CDR3 loop: CASSGDIRYGYTF. CDR3 nucleotide sequence: TGTGCCAGCAGCGGGGACATCCGGTATGGCTACACCTTC. The chain carries TRBV12-3 or TRBV12-4 and TRBJ1-2; D might be TRBD1 (6 bases). The CDR3 consists of 13 residues. V lost 6 bases and J 5 bases, leaving 13 bases between the germline ends.

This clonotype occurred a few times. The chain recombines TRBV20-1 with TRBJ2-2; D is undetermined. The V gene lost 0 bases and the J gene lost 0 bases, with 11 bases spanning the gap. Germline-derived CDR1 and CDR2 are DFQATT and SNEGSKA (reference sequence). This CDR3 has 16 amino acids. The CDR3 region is CSARDFSETNTGELFF. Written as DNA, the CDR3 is TGCAGTGCTAGAGATTTCAGCGAAACGAACACCGGGGAGCTGTTTTTT.

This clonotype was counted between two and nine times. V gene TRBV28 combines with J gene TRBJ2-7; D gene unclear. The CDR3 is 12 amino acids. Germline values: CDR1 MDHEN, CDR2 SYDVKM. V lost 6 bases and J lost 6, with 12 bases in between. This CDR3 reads CASSLSIFEQYF. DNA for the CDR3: TGTGCCAGCAGCCTTAGCATTTTCGAGCAGTACTTC.